This T cell receptor (beta chain) originates from a study of T cell responses to AZD1222 COVID-19 vaccine. Study findings and constraints: Across spike, vaccine-associated CD4 TCRs were found, dominant at 160-218 and 743-854. White British donors predominated, females outnumbered males, and clonal diversity was possibly underestimated.

Note on this clone: Its antigen is not known.

The V end lost 5 bases, the J end lost 3 bases, and 10 bases lay between the germline ends. CDR3 length: 13 residues. CDR1 and CDR2 (germline): LNHDA, SQIVND (reference sequence). Profiling relied on immunoSEQ multiplex PCR, and the TCRdb table lists in-frame clones only, not all of them. The data show about 160,000 clones, 90% to 95% seen once. Sequenced material: peripheral blood, taken on day 0 of AZD1222 vaccination. The J gene is TRBJ1-1, the V gene TRBV19; no clear D. This sequence was found in an adult in good health. As DNA, the CDR3 is TGTGCCAGTAGTGGCACAATTGACACTGAAGCTTTCTTT. Amino acids: CASSGTIDTEAFF.